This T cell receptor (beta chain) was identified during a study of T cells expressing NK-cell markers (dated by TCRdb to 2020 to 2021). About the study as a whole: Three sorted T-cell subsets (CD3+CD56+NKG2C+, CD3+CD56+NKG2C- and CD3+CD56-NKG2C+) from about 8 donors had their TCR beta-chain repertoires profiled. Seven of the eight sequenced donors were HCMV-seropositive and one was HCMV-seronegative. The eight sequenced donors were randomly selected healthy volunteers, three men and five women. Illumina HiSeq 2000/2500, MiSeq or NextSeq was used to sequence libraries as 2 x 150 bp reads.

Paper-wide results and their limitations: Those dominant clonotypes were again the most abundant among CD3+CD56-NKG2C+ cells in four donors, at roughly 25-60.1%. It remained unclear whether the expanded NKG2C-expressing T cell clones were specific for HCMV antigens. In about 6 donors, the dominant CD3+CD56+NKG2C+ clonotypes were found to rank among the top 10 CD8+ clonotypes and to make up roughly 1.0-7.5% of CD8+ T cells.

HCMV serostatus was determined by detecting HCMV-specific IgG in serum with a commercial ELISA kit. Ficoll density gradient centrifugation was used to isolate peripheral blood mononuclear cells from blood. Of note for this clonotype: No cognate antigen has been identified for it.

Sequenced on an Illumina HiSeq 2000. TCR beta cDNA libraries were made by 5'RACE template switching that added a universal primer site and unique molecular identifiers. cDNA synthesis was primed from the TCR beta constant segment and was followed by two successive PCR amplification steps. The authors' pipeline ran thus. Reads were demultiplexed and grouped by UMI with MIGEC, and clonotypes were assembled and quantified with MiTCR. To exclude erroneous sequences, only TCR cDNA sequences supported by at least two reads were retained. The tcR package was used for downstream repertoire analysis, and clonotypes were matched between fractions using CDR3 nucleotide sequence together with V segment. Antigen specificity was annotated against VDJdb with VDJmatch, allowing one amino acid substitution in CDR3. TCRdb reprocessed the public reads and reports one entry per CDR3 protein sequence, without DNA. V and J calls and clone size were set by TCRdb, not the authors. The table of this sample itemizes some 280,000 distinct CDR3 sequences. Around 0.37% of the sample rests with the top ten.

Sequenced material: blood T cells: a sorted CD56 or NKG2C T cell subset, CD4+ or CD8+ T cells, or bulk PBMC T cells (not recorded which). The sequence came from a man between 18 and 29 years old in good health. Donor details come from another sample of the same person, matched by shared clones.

CDR3 sequence: CAISESGRQGTYEQYF. This chain joins TRBV10-3 to TRBJ2-7; TCRdb reports TRBD1, a call that lacks DNA to check it against. The CDR3 measures 16 amino acids from cysteine to phenylalanine. DNA for this receptor is not on file. CDR1 and CDR2 are read off the germline V gene as ENHRY and SYGVKD.